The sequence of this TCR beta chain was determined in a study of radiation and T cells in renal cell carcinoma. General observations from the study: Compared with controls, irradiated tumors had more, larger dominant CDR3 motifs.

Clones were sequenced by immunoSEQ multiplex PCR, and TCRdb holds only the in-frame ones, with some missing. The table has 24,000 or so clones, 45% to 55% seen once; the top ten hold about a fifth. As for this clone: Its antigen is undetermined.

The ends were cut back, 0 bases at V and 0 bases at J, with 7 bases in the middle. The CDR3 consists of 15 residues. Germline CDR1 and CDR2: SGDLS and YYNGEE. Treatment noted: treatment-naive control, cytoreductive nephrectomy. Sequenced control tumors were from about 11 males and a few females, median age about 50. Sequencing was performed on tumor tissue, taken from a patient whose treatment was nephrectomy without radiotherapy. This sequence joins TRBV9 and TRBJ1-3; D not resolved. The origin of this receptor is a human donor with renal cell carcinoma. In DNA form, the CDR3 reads TGTGCCAGCAGCGTAGTGGGCAGCTCTGGAAACACCATATATTTT. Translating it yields CASSVVGSSGNTIYF.